The 26 T cell receptor beta chains in this list originate from one sample, sequenced in a study of blood T cell repertoires in COVID-19. Produced via immunoSEQ multiplex PCR; TCRdb's table is partial and in-frame only. The sample lists approximately 85,000 clones; around 83% were seen once. Sequenced material: peripheral blood. These receptor sequences come from a woman at least 80 years old in a cohort sampled during active or convalescent COVID-19.

This clone was seen more than once but under ten times. The chain links TRBV5-1 to TRBJ2-3; no reliable D call. The CDR3 runs to 13 residues. In germline, CDR1 is SGHRS, CDR2 YFSETQ. Trimming removed 2 bases at V and 2 bases at J, with 6 bases between. The chain's CDR3 is CASSFQFTDTQYF. CDR3 nucleotides: TGCGCCAGCAGCTTCCAGTTCACAGATACGCAGTATTTT. The variable domain in full, with the rest retrieved from reference TRBV5-1 and TRBJ2-3, is KAGVTQTPRYLIKTRGQQVTLSCSPISGHRSVSWYQQTPGQGLQFLFEYFSETQRNKGNFPGRFSGRQFSNSRSEMNVSTLELGDSALYLCASSFQFTDTQYFGPGTRLTVL.

The rearrangement joins TRBV18 to TRBJ2-7, with 12 nucleotides matching TRBD1. The CDR3 is 17 residues long. Per germline, CDR1 KGHSH and CDR2 LQKENI. Trimming at V came to 0 bases and at J to 1 base, leaving 4 bases not matched to a gene. CDR3 amino acids: CASSPPGTGGSSYEQYF. Here the CDR3 DNA reads TGTGCCAGCTCACCACCGGGGACAGGGGGCTCATCCTACGAGCAGTACTTC.

The chain links TRBV7-9 to TRBJ1-6, with a possible D match to TRBD1 (6 bases). Trimming pared 3 bases from V and 9 bases from J, leaving 12 bases between. Germline CDR1 reads SEHNR; CDR2 reads FQNEAQ (reference sequence). CDR3 size: 14 residues. CDR3 region: CASSFMPGVSPLHF. The CDR3 coding sequence is TGTGCCAGCAGCTTTATGCCAGGGGTTTCACCCCTCCACTTT. Full variable domain (outside the CDR3, taken from reference TRBV7-9 and TRBJ1-6): DTGVSQNPRHKITKRGQNVTFRCDPISEHNRLYWYRQTLGQGPEFLTYFQNEAQLEKSRLLSDRFSAERPKGSFSTLEIQRTEQGDSAMYLCASSFMPGVSPLHFGNGTRLTVT.

This chain links TRBV7-3 with TRBJ2-5; TRBD2 agrees at 7 bases. The CDR3 consists of 21 residues. Germline CDR1 and CDR2: SGHTA and FQGTGA. With V trimmed by 5 bases and J by 7 bases, 31 bases remained unmatched. The CDR3 region is CASSLEPPPAGTIKRSGTQYF. CDR3 sequence (DNA): TGTGCCAGCAGCCTAGAGCCTCCCCCAGCGGGGACCATCAAGAGATCGGGGACCCAGTACTTC. The whole variable domain, filled in from reference TRBV7-3 and TRBJ2-5, reads GAGVSQTPSNKVTEKGKYVELRCDPISGHTALYWYRQSLGQGPEFLIYFQGTGAADDSGLPNDRFFAVRPEGSVSTLKIQRTERGDSAVYLCASSLEPPPAGTIKRSGTQYFGPGTRLLVL.

This chain uses TRBV4-2 with TRBJ1-1; 7 bases match TRBD1. The CDR3 contains 14 residues. After removal of 1 base from V and 9 bases from J, the junction contained 8 bases not matched to a gene. Per the germline V gene, CDR1 is LGHNA and CDR2 is YNFKEQ. The DNA of the CDR3 is TGTGCCAGCAGCCAAGGCACCCCGACAGGGAAAGCTTTCTTT. Amino acid sequence: CASSQGTPTGKAFF.

The V call is TRBV30, the J call TRBJ1-2; no reliable D call. The CDR3 has 11 amino acids. V was shortened by 4 bases and J by 2 bases, with 5 bases between the two germline ends. In germline, CDR1 is GTSNPN, CDR2 SVGIG (reference sequence). This chain's CDR3 is CAWNKNYGYTF. The CDR3 coding sequence is TGTGCCTGGAATAAAAACTATGGCTACACCTTC.

In regard to this clone: One end of the junction is discordant with germline, which a read error may explain. The chain is built from TRBV24-1 and TRBJ2-1; D might be TRBD2 (5 bases). The CDR3 extends over 16 amino acids. Germline CDR1 KGHDR, CDR2 SFDVKD. The CDR3 sequence is CAASDAASIPYNEQFF. The CDR3 bases are TGTGCCGCCAGTGACGCCGCTAGCATCCCCTACAATGAGCAGTTCTTC.

The chain uses TRBV7-2 and TRBJ2-1; 9 bases match TRBD2. The CDR3 has 15 amino acids. The germline CDR1 and CDR2 sequences are SGHTA and FQGNSA. J gave up 5 bases and V 4 bases, and 6 bases lay outside the gene matches. The CDR3: CASSYSGSVDNEQFF. CDR3 bases: TGTGCCAGCAGCTATAGCGGGAGTGTCGACAATGAGCAGTTCTTC.

The V call is TRBV10-2, the J call TRBJ1-6, with TRBD1 matching over 7 bases. The CDR3 contains 14 residues. Germline V gene data show CDR1 as WSHSY and CDR2 as SAAADI. With V trimmed by 6 bases and J by 5 bases, 4 bases remained unmatched. The CDR3: CASREGANNSPLHF. The DNA of the CDR3 is TGCGCCAGCAGGGAGGGGGCGAATAATTCACCCCTCCACTTT.

The chain carries TRBV10-3 and TRBJ2-1; 11 bases are shared with TRBD2. The CDR3 sequence is 17 residues long. Trimming removed 4 bases from V and 4 bases from J; junction bases left unmatched: 9. Germline CDR1 is ENHRY and CDR2 is SYGVKD. The CDR3 DNA follows: TGTGCCATCAGTGGTCTACTAGCGGGAGTGTCATACAATGAGCAGTTCTTC. It specifies CAISGLLAGVSYNEQFF.

V usage is TRBV30 and J usage is TRBJ1-2; D may be TRBD1 (6 bases). Germline CDR1 and CDR2: GTSNPN and SVGIG (reference sequence). V lost 5 bases and J lost 6, with 25 bases in between. The CDR3 spans 16 residues. CDR3 coding DNA: TGTGCCTGGGGGGGCCAGGGCCTCCTACTCCCCCATGGCTACACCTTC. Translating it yields CAWGGQGLLLPHGYTF.

The chain recombines TRBV11-2 with TRBJ2-1; TRBD2 aligns across 10 bases. Unmatched junction bases numbered 12, after V lost 1 base and J lost 6 bases. The CDR3 is 18 residues long. Germline V lookup: CDR1 SGHAT, CDR2 FQNNGV. The CDR3 DNA sequence: TGTGCCAGCAGCTTAGGTCTAGCGGGAGCCGAGCTACTCAATGAGCAGTTCTTC. Translated, it gives CASSLGLAGAELLNEQFF.

The V gene is TRBV28, the J gene TRBJ2-7; 7 nucleotides match TRBD1. Losses at the gene ends were 8 bases for V and 2 bases for J; bases not matched to a gene: 3. The CDR3 is made up of 12 amino acids. Germline CDR1 reads MDHEN; CDR2 reads SYDVKM. The CDR3 loop reads CASEGGAYEQYF. CDR3 nucleotide sequence: TGTGCCAGCGAAGGGGGCGCCTACGAGCAGTACTTC.

The chain is built from TRBV10-2 and TRBJ2-1, with TRBD2 identical over 8 bases. This CDR3 region has 15 residues. The trim removed 8 bases at V and 1 base at J, leaving 7 bases unmatched. The germline CDR1 and CDR2 sequences are WSHSY and SAAADI. In DNA form, the CDR3 reads TGCGCCAGCCATATTACTAGCGGATCCTACAATGAGCAGTTCTTC. Protein: CASHITSGSYNEQFF.

The chain combines TRBV5-1 with TRBJ2-7; tentatively, D is TRBD1 (6 bases). V lost 0 bases and J 2 bases, leaving 15 bases between the germline ends. The CDR3 runs to 16 residues. CDR1 is SGHRS and CDR2 is YFSETQ in the germline V gene. The CDR3 DNA reads TGCGCCAGCAGCTTGGACCGGACAGAACCCACCTACGAGCAGTACTTC. Residues: CASSLDRTEPTYEQYF.

The chain is built from TRBV30 and TRBJ2-7; 7 nucleotides line up with TRBD2. Germline V gene lookup returns CDR1 GTSNPN and CDR2 SVGIG (reference sequence). V lost 3 bases, J lost 7 bases, and 12 bases stayed unmatched. The CDR3 is made up of 14 amino acids. As DNA, the CDR3 is TGTGCCTGGAGCCAGGGAGGGGATGGGGGAGAGCAGTACTTC. As protein: CAWSQGGDGGEQYF.

The V call is TRBV2, the J call TRBJ1-1, with no clear D. V lost 6 bases, J lost 4 bases, and 15 bases lay in between. This CDR3 is built from 14 residues. Germline assignment: CDR1 SNHLY and CDR2 FYNNEI. The CDR3 protein is CASSKSQVGTEAFF. The CDR3 region has the DNA TGTGCCAGCAGCAAGTCCCAGGTAGGCACTGAAGCTTTCTTT.

About this clone: Since the CDR3 does not end with the conserved phenylalanine or tryptophan, this likely comes from a read error. No DNA is shown, since the ends of the CDR3 on it are uncertain; the CDR3 is the one TCRdb lists. The chain employs TRBV11-3 and TRBJ2-7; the table assigns TRBD1, which was not confirmed against the DNA. Germline V gene sequence: CDR1 SGHNT, CDR2 YENEEA. Counting both end residues, the CDR3 totals 9 amino acids. CDR3: CASSLFRVD.

The V and J genes are TRBV11-3 and TRBJ2-1; 9 bases are shared with TRBD2. The CDR3 is 16 amino acids. V was pared by 2 bases and J by 7 bases, with 9 bases of the junction left unmatched. Germline loops: CDR1 SGHNT, CDR2 YENEEA. The DNA of the CDR3 is TGTGCCAGCAGCTTATTTGTAGCGGGAGTCTCAAATGAGCAGTTCTTC. This gives the protein CASSLFVAGVSNEQFF.

This clone was seen a single time. The chain uses TRBV19 and TRBJ1-1; the match to TRBD1 covers 8 bases. This CDR3 is 15 amino acids long. V trimming: 6 bases; J trimming: 1 base; junction bases outside the gene matches: 7. Germline CDR1 LNHDA, CDR2 SQIVND (reference sequence). In DNA, the CDR3 is TGTGCCAGTAGAGATACAGGGGGAGAGAACACTGAAGCTTTCTTT. Amino acid sequence: CASRDTGGENTEAFF.

The J gene is TRBJ1-1, the V gene TRBV11-2; 9 positions agree with TRBD1. Germline trimming cut 2 bases from V and 4 bases from J; bases unmatched to any gene: 2. This CDR3 is 14 amino acids long. From germline, CDR1 is SGHAT and CDR2 FQNNGV. CDR3 in amino acids: CASSLYRGPTEAFF. The CDR3 DNA sequence: TGTGCCAGCAGCTTATACAGGGGGCCCACTGAAGCTTTCTTT.

Written as DNA, the CDR3 is TGTGCCTGGAGTCTTCAGGGCCCCAATCAGCCCCAGCATTTT. Its protein is CAWSLQGPNQPQHF. The V and J genes are TRBV30 and TRBJ1-5; maybe TRBD1 (5 bases). Germline loops: CDR1 GTSNPN, CDR2 SVGIG (reference sequence). The CDR3 contains 14 residues. V was shortened by 2 bases and J by 3 bases, with 11 bases between the two germline ends. The full variable domain, rest sourced from reference TRBV30 and TRBJ1-5, is SQTIHQWPATLVQPVGSPLSLECTVEGTSNPNLYWYRQAAGRGLQLLFYSVGIGQISSEVPQNLSASRPQDRQFILSSKKLLLSDSGFYLCAWSLQGPNQPQHFGDGTRLSIL.

This chain joins TRBV5-1 and TRBJ2-7, with 7 bases identical to TRBD2. The CDR3 extends over 15 amino acids. J lost 5 bases, V lost 4 bases, and 12 bases had no gene match. Germline V gene lookup returns CDR1 SGHRS and CDR2 YFSETQ. CDR3 DNA: TGCGCCAGCAGCGAGGGTCCGGGACTAAATCACGAGCAGTACTTC. This codes for CASSEGPGLNHEQYF.

The gene calls are TRBV11-2 and TRBJ1-1; D uncertain. V was cut by 4 bases and J by 1 base, with 13 bases left in between. The CDR3 consists of 15 residues. Germline V gene data show CDR1 as SGHAT and CDR2 as FQNNGV. The DNA for the CDR3 is TGTGCCAGCAGCTCAAAGGAGGTTACGAACACTGAAGCTTTCTTT. Translating it yields CASSSKEVTNTEAFF.

The V and J genes are TRBV5-1 and TRBJ2-5, with TRBD2 matching 8 bases. Germline V gene data show CDR1 as SGHRS and CDR2 as YFSETQ. The CDR3 contains 14 residues. V lost 3 bases to trimming and J lost 2 bases; unmatched junction nucleotides: 3. CDR3 protein: CASSSGGGQETQYF. The DNA for the CDR3 is TGCGCCAGCAGCTCCGGCGGGGGGCAAGAGACCCAGTACTTC.

The chain recombines TRBV28 with TRBJ2-3, with TRBD2 as a possible D gene (5 bases). The V and J ends lost 4 bases and 2 bases respectively, with 13 bases between them. There are 15 residues in the CDR3. Germline lookup yields CDR1 MDHEN and CDR2 SYDVKM. The CDR3 DNA reads as TGTGCCAGCAGTTCGAGCGGTGCTACCACAGATACGCAGTATTTT. The encoded protein is CASSSSGATTDTQYF.